This T cell receptor beta chain was sequenced during a study of sequential checkpoint blockade in melanoma. This clone was detected a few times. The CDR3 is made up of 16 amino acids. Germline-derived CDR1 and CDR2 are SEHNR and FQNEAQ (reference sequence). V was trimmed by 4 bases and J by 6 bases, leaving 21 bases between them. Generated by immunoSEQ multiplex PCR, the TCRdb table keeps only in-frame clones and is missing some. The sample carries approximately 18,000 clones, about 80% recorded once. Treatment meaning: randomized to nivolumab then ipilimumab (arm A) or the reverse (arm B). Sorted cells were live CD3+CD8+, lacking CD19 and CD56, from PBMCs.

This clonotype was sampled from a human donor with melanoma. Sequencing was performed on CD8+ T cells sorted from blood (inferred from file names), taken from a patient given nivolumab and ipilimumab in sequence. The chain combines TRBV7-9 with TRBJ1-2; tentatively, D is TRBD1 (6 bases). Here the CDR3 reads CASSSQLLGQKDGYTF. In DNA form, the CDR3 reads TGTGCCAGCAGCTCCCAACTGCTCGGACAGAAGGATGGCTACACCTTC. Based on the CDR3 plus reference TRBV7-9 and TRBJ1-2, the full variable domain is DTGVSQNPRHKITKRGQNVTFRCDPISEHNRLYWYRQTLGQGPEFLTYFQNEAQLEKSRLLSDRFSAERPKGSFSTLEIQRTEQGDSAMYLCASSSQLLGQKDGYTFGSGTRLTVV.